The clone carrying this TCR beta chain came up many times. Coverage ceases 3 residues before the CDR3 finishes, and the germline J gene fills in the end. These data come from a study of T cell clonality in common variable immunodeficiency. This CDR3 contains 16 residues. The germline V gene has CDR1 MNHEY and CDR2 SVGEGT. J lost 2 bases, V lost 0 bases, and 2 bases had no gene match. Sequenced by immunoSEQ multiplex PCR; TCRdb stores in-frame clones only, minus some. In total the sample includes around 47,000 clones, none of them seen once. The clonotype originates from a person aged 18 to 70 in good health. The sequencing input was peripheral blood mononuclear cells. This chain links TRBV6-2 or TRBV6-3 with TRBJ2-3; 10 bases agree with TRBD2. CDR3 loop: CASSYSLAGATDTQYF. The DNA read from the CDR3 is TGTGCCAGCAGTTACTCGCTAGCGGGAGCCACAGATACG.